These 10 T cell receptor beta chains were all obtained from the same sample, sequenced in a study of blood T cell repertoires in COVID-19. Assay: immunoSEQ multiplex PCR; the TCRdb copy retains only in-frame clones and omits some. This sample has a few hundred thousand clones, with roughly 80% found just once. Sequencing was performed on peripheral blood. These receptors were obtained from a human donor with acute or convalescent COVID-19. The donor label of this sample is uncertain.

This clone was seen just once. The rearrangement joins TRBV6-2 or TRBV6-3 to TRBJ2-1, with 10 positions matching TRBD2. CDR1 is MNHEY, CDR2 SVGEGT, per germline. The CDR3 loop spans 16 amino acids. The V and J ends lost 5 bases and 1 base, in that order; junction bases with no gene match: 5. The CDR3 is CASSDPSGSSYNEQFF. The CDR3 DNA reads TGTGCCAGCAGTGACCCTAGCGGGAGTTCCTACAATGAGCAGTTCTTC.

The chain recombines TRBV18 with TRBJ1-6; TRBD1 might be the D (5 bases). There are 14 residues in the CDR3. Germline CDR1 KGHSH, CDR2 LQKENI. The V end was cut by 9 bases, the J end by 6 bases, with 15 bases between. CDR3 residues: CASSPDIGNSPLHF. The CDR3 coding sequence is TGTGCCAGTTCTCCGGACATTGGTAATTCACCCCTCCACTTT.

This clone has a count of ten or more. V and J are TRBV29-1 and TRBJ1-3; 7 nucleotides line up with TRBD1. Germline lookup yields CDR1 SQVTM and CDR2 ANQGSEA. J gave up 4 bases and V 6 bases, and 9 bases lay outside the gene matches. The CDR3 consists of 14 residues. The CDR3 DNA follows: TGCAGCGTATCTCCAGGGGGATTCGGAAACACCATATATTTT. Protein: CSVSPGGFGNTIYF.

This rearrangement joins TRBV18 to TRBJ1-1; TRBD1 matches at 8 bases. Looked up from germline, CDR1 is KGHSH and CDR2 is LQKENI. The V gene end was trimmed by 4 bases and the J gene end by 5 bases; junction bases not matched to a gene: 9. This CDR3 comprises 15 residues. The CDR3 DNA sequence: TGTGCCAGCTCACAACGACAGGGGCCAAATACTGAAGCTTTCTTT. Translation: CASSQRQGPNTEAFF.

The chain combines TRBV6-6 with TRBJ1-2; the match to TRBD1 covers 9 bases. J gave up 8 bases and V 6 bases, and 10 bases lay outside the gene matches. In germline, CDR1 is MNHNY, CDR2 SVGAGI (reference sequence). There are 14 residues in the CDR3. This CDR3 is CASSWGQGISGYTF. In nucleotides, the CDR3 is TGTGCCAGCAGCTGGGGACAGGGAATTTCGGGCTACACCTTC.

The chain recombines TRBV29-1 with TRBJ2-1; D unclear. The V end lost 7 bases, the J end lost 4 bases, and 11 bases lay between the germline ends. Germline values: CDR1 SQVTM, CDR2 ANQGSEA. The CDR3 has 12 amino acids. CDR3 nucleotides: TGCAGCGACAGTCTTAGATACAATGAGCAGTTCTTC. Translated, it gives CSDSLRYNEQFF.

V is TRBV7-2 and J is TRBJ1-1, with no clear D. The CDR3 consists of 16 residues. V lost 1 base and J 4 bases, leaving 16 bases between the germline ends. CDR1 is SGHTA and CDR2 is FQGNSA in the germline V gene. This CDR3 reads CASSLDFPGMGTEAFF. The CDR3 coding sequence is TGTGCCAGCAGCTTAGATTTCCCGGGTATGGGCACTGAAGCTTTCTTT.

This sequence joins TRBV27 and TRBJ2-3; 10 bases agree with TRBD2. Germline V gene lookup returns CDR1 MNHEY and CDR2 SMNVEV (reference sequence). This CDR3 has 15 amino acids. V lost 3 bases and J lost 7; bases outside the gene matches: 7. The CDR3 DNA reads TGTGCCAGCAGTTTCTCTAGCGGGGGTTGGCATACGCAGTATTTT. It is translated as CASSFSSGGWHTQYF.

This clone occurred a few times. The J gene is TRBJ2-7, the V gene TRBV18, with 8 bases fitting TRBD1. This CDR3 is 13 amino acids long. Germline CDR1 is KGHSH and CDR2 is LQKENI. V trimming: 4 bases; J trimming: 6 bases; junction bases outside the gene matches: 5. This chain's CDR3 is CASSRTGKREQYF. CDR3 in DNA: TGTGCCAGCTCACGGACAGGGAAACGCGAGCAGTACTTC.

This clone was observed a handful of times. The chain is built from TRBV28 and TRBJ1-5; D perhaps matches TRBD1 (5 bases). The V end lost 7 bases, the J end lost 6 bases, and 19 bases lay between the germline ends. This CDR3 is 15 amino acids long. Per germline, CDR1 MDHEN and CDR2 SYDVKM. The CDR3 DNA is TGTGCCAGCAACATCCCGGGGGGAGGGTCTCAGCCCCAGCATTTT. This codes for CASNIPGGGSQPQHF.